The rows below give T cell receptor beta chains drawn from one sample of a study of blood T cell repertoires in COVID-19. Sequencing used immunoSEQ multiplex PCR; TCRdb keeps in-frame clones, though not all of them. The top ten clones hold around 14% of a sample with some 110,000 clones, 87% of them seen once. The sequenced sample consisted of peripheral blood. Receptors were obtained from a middle-aged man with acute or convalescent COVID-19. Both conserved end residues are part of each CDR3. The D gene is left open where the match is weak. The size of a clone is reported for some rows only, either as once, few or many, or as a class for expanded clones.

V	D	size	J	CDR3	DNA
TRBV10-3	TRBD2	.	TRBJ2-1	CAISGLRGTSGSANEQFF	TGTGCCATCAGCGGCCTCCGAGGGACTAGCGGGAGTGCTAATGAGCAGTTCTTC
TRBV7-6	TRBD1	.	TRBJ1-2	CASSYGGTGASYGYTF	TGTGCCAGCAGCTACGGGGGGACAGGGGCTAGTTATGGCTACACCTTC
TRBV7-8	.	.	TRBJ2-2	CASSPSGGSFGELFF	TGTGCCAGCAGCCCCTCCGGGGGTAGCTTCGGGGAGCTGTTTTTT
TRBV19	.	.	TRBJ2-3	CASSPDIWVHTQYF	TGTGCCAGTAGTCCCGACATCTGGGTACATACGCAGTATTTT
TRBV5-8	.	.	TRBJ1-5	CASSPSGDSNQPQHF	TGTGCCAGCAGCCCATCGGGAGATAGCAATCAGCCCCAGCATTTT
TRBV27	.	.	TRBJ1-5	CASSYGGTQPQHF	TGTGCCAGCAGCTACGGGGGAACTCAGCCCCAGCATTTT
TRBV10-3	TRBD1	.	TRBJ2-2	CAISSDREVTGELFF	TGTGCCATCAGCTCGGACAGGGAGGTCACCGGGGAGCTGTTTTTT
TRBV21-1	.	.	TRBJ2-7	CASGRQENYEQYF	TGTGCCAGCGGACGACAGGAAAACTACGAGCAGTACTTC
TRBV5-1	TRBD2	.	TRBJ2-1	CASSPGTSSYNEQFF	TGCGCCAGCAGCCCGGGGACTAGCTCCTACAATGAGCAGTTCTTC
TRBV19	.	.	TRBJ2-1	CASSLDFYNEQFF	TGTGCCAGTAGTTTGGACTTTTACAATGAGCAGTTCTTC
TRBV29-1	TRBD2	.	TRBJ2-7	CSVSGGGSSYEQYF	TGCAGCGTTTCGGGAGGGGGTAGCTCCTACGAGCAGTACTTC
TRBV10-3	.	.	TRBJ2-7	CAISETGSSYEQYF	TGTGCCATCAGTGAGACAGGTTCGTCCTACGAGCAGTACTTC
TRBV2	.	.	TRBJ1-6	CASSIRQSSYNSPLHF	TGTGCCAGCAGCATTAGACAGAGCTCCTATAATTCACCCCTCCACTTT
TRBV2	.	.	TRBJ1-4	CASSQGWREKLFF	TGTGCCAGCTCCCAGGGCTGGCGTGAAAAACTGTTTTTT
TRBV2	.	.	TRBJ1-6	CASSVVAGESPLHF	TGTGCCAGCAGTGTGGTGGCAGGGGAGTCACCCCTCCACTTT
TRBV19	TRBD2	.	TRBJ2-1	CASQRERYNEQFF	TGTGCCAGCCAGCGGGAGAGATACAATGAGCAGTTCTTC
TRBV7-2	.	.	TRBJ2-3	CASSLDFGTDTQYF	TGTGCCAGCAGCTTAGACTTTGGCACAGATACGCAGTATTTT
TRBV12-3/TRBV12-4	.	.	TRBJ2-1	CASSSWGFNEQFF	TGTGCCAGCAGTTCCTGGGGCTTCAATGAGCAGTTCTTC
TRBV5-4	TRBD1	.	TRBJ2-1	CASSLQNRGLGNEQFF	TGTGCCAGCAGCTTACAGAACAGGGGTTTGGGGAATGAGCAGTTCTTC
TRBV27	.	.	TRBJ2-5	CASSPGIQETQYF	TGTGCCAGCAGCCCGGGGATTCAAGAGACCCAGTACTTC
TRBV7-8	.	once	TRBJ2-1	CASSHRRFVEQFF	TGTGCCAGCAGCCACCGCCGGTTTGTGGAGCAGTTCTTC
TRBV5-1	TRBD1	once	TRBJ1-4	CASSGGQGLRGEKLFF	TGCGCCAGCAGCGGCGGACAGGGCCTCAGGGGTGAAAAACTGTTTTTT
TRBV5-1	TRBD2	.	TRBJ2-1	CASSLDLSGRTLMYEQFF	TGCGCCAGCAGCTTGGACCTTAGCGGGAGAACCCTTATGTATGAGCAGTTCTTC